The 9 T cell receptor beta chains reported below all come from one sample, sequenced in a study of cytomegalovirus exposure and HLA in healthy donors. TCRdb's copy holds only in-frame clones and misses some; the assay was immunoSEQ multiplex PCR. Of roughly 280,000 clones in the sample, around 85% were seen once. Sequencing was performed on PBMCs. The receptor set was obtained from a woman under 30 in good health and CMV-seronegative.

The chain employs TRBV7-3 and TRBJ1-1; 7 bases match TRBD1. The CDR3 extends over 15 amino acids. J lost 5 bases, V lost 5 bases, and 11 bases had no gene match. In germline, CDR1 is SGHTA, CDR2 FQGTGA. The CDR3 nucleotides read TGTGCCAGCAGCCAATCAACAGGGGTTCAGACTGAAGCTTTCTTT. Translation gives CASSQSTGVQTEAFF.

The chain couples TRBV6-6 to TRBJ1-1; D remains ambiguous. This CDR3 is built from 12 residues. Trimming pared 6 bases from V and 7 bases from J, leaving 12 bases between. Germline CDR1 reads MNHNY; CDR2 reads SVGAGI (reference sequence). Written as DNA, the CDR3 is TGTGCCAGCAGGCCCGAGGGCAGTGAAGCTTTCTTT. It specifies CASRPEGSEAFF.

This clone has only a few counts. As DNA, the CDR3 is TGTGCCAGCAGCCAAGGGGGCCAGGGGGGCTACAATGAGCAGTTCTTC. Encoded protein: CASSQGGQGGYNEQFF. V usage is TRBV4-2 and J usage is TRBJ2-1, with D possibly TRBD1 on 7 matching bases. The V and J ends lost 1 base and 3 bases respectively, with 13 bases between them. Germline V gives CDR1 LGHNA, CDR2 YNFKEQ. There are 16 residues in the CDR3.

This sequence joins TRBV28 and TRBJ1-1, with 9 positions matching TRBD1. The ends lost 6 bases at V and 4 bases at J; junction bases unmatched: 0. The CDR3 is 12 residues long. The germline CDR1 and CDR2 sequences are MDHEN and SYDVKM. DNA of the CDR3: TGTGCCAGCAGGACAGGGGGCACTGAAGCTTTCTTT. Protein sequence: CASRTGGTEAFF.

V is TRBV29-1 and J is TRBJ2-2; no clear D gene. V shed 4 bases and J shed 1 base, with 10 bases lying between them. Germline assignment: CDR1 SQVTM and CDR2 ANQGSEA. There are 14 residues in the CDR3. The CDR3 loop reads CSVGISGNTGELFF. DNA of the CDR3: TGCAGCGTTGGTATTTCAGGGAACACCGGGGAGCTGTTTTTT.

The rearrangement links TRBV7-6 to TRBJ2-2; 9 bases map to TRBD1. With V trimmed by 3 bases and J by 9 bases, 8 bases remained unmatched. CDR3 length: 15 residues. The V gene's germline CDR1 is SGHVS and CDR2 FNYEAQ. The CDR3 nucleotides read TGTGCCAGCAGCTTTACCGGGACAGGGTACAGGGAGCTGTTTTTT. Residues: CASSFTGTGYRELFF.

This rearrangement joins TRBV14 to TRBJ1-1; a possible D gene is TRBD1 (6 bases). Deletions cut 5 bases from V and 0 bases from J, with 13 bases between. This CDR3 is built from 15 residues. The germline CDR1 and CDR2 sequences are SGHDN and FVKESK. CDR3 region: CASSEWGQLNTEAFF. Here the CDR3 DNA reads TGTGCCAGCAGCGAATGGGGGCAGCTGAACACTGAAGCTTTCTTT.

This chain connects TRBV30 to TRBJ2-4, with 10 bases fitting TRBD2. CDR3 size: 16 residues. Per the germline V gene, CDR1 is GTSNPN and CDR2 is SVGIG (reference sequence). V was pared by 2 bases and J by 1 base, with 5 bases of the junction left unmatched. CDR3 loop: CAWSQGLAIAKNIQYF. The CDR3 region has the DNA TGTGCCTGGAGTCAGGGACTAGCGATTGCCAAAAACATTCAGTACTTC.

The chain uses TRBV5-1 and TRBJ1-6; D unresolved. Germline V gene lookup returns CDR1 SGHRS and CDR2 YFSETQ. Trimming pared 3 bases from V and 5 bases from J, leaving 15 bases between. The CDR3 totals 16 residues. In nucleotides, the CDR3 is TGCGCCAGCAGCTGGGAGGACGGTTCGAATAATTCACCCCTCCACTTT. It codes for CASSWEDGSNNSPLHF.